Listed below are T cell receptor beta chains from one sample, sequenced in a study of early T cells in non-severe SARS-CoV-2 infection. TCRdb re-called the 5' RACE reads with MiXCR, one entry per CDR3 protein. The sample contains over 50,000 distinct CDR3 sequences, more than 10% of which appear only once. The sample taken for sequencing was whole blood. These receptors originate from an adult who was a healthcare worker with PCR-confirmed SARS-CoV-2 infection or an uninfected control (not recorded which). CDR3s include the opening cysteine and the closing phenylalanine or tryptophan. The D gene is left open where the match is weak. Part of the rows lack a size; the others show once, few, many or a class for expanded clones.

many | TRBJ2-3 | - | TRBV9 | TGTGCCAGCAGCGGTAGCGGAAGTAGCACAGATACGCAGTATTTT | CASSGSGSSTDTQYF
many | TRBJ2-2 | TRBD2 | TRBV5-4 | TGTGCCAGCAGCCCACCCCCCGGGGGGGGCACCGGGGAGCTGTTTTTT | CASSPPPGGGTGELFF
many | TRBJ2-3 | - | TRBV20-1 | TGCAGTGCTAGAGATCTAGGACCCCTCACAGATACGCAGTATTTT | CSARDLGPLTDTQYF
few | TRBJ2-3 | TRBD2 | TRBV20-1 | TGCAGTGCTAAACGGGGGGGCAGTTCGACAGATACGCAGTATTTT | CSAKRGGSSTDTQYF
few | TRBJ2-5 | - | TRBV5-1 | TGCGCCAGCAGTGTGTTACAGGGAAAAGAGACCCAGTACTTC | CASSVLQGKETQYF
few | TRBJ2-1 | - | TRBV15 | TGTGCCACCAGCAGAGAATATGAAGTCAAGCAGTTCTTC | CATSREYEVKQFF
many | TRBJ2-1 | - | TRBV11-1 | TGTGCCAGCAGCTTCTTCCCCGGCCAGGGGTTGAGTGAGCAGTTCTTC | CASSFFPGQGLSEQFF
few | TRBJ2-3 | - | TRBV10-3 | TGTGCCAGCCAAGGCGCAGATACGCAGTATTTT | CASQGADTQYF
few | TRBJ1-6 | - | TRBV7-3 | TGTGCCAGCAGCGGGGCCCCCTATAATTCACCCCTCCACTTT | CASSGAPYNSPLHF
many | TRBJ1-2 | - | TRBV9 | TGTGCCAGCAGCGGTAGGGGCTACACCTTC | CASSGRGYTF
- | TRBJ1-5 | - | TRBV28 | TGTGCCAGCACCTCCCTAACTCTTACACTTTTT | CASTSLTLTLF
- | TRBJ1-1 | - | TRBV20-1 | TGCAGTGCCCGAAGGCAGGGAGCGCCCGTGAACACTGAAGCTTTCTTT | CSARRQGAPVNTEAFF
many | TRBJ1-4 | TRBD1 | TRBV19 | TGTGCCAGTAGTACTACAGGGGCCGTGATACAAAAACTGTTTTTT | CASSTTGAVIQKLFF
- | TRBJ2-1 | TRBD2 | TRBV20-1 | TGCAGTGCTAGAGTGGGACTAGCGGGTGAGCAGTTCTTC | CSARVGLAGEQFF
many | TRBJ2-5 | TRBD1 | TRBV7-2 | TGTGCCAGCAGCGCAAACAGGGGGTCAGAGACCCAGTACTTC | CASSANRGSETQYF
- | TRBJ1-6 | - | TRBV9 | TGTGCCAGCAGCGTAGATTCAGGAAATCCCCTCCACTTT | CASSVDSGNPLHF
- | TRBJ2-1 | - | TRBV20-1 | TGCAGTGCTAGAGACCAGGCCCTTTCATCGGGCAATGAGCAGTTCTTC | CSARDQALSSGNEQFF
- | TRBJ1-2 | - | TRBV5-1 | TGCGCCAGCAGCTCCTCTTATCTCGGGGGCTACACCTTC | CASSSSYLGGYTF
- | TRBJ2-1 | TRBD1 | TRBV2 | TGTGCCAGCAGGGGACAGGGGAATGAGCAGTTCTTC | CASRGQGNEQFF
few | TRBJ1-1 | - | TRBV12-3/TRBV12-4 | TGTGCCAGCAGTCCAAACACTGAAGCTTTCTTT | CASSPNTEAFF
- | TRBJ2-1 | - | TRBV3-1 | TGTGCCAGCAGCCAGACACTGGGTGAGCAGTTCTTC | CASSQTLGEQFF
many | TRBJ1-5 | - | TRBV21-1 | TGTGCCAGGGGAGGACAAGCCAATCAGCCCCAGCATTTT | CARGGQANQPQHF
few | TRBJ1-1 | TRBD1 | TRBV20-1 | TGCAGTGCCGGTGGAATGACAGGGGTCCTACCGGGAGCTTTCTTT | CSAGGMTGVLPGAFF
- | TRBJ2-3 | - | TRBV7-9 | TGTGCCAGCAGCTCCGACTCTCCGGGGGACTGGGATACGCAGTATTTT | CASSSDSPGDWDTQYF
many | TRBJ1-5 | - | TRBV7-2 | TGTGCCAGCAGCTTGTTCGAGAATCAGCCCCAGCATTTT | CASSLFENQPQHF
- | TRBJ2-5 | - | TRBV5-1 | TGCGCCAGCAGCTTCGGGGGCGGGCGGACCCAAGAGACCCAGTACTTC | CASSFGGGRTQETQYF
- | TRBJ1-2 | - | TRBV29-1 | TGCAGCGTTGAAGAGAAGAAAGGAGGAGGCTATGGCTACACCTTC | CSVEEKKGGGYGYTF
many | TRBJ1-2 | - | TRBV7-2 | TGTGCCAGCAGCTCGAAGGGACGGCCCTATGGCTACACCTTC | CASSSKGRPYGYTF
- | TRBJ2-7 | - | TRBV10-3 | TGTGCCATCAGTGAGTCGACCGGGATTAAGAACGAGCAGTACTTC | CAISESTGIKNEQYF
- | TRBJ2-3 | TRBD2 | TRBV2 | TGTGCCAGCAGTGAACTAGCGGGAGATACGCAGTATTTT | CASSELAGDTQYF
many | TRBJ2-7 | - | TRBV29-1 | TGCAGCGTTGAGACAGACAGACCCTACGAGCAGTACTTC | CSVETDRPYEQYF
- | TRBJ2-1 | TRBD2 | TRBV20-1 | TGCAGTGCTAGGAAGCGGGGGGGCAATGAGCAGTTCTTC | CSARKRGGNEQFF
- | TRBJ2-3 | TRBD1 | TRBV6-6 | TGTGCCAGCAGTCCCCGACAGGGTAGCACAGATACGCAGTATTTT | CASSPRQGSTDTQYF
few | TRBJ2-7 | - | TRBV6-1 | TGTGCCAGTGGCCGGGACCTAGGTCTCTACGAGCAGTACTTC | CASGRDLGLYEQYF
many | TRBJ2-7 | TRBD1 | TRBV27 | TGTGCCAGCAGTTTATTGGGGACAGGGGGCGAGCAGTACTTC | CASSLLGTGGEQYF
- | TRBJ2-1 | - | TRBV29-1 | TGCAGCGTTGAAGGTTATAGAGGTCAGTTCTTC | CSVEGYRGQFF
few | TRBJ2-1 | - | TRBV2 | TGTGCCAGCAGCAGGGGGGCTAGTGAGCAGTTCTTC | CASSRGASEQFF
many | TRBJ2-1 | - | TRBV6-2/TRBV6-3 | TGTGCCAGCAGCACGGAGTTTGGGCAGTTCTTC | CASSTEFGQFF
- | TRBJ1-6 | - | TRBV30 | TGTGCCTGGAGTGACCCGGGGACTCCCCTCCACTTT | CAWSDPGTPLHF
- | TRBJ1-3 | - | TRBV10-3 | TGTGCCACCTACGATCTCTCTGGAAACACCATATATTTT | CATYDLSGNTIYF
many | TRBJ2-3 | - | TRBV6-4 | TGTGCCAGCAGCCTATCTCCCACAGATACGCAGTATTTT | CASSLSPTDTQYF
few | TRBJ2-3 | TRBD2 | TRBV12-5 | TGTGCTAGTGGTTTGCCCTCCCAGACTAGCGATACGCAGTATTTT | CASGLPSQTSDTQYF
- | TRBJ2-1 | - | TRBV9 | TGTGCCAGCAGCGTCGGCCGGGACCACCGGACGTATGAGCAGTTCTTC | CASSVGRDHRTYEQFF
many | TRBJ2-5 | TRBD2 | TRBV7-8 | TGTGCCAGCAGCGCCGGGACTAGCGGGGGCCGGGAGACCCAGTACTTC | CASSAGTSGGRETQYF
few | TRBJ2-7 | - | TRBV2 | TGTGCCAGCAGGGGCGGAGCCTACGAGCAGTACTTC | CASRGGAYEQYF
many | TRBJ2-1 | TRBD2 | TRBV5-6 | TGTGCCAGCAGCTTTGGTTGGCGGGGGGGAAATGAGCAGTTCTTC | CASSFGWRGGNEQFF
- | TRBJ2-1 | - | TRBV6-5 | TGTGCCAGCAGCCCTAGTAGGGGCCTACGGGGTGAGCAGTTCTTC | CASSPSRGLRGEQFF
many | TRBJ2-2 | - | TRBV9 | TGTGCCAGCAGCGTAGAAAGAAACGCGAACACCGGGGAGCTGTTTTTT | CASSVERNANTGELFF